The subject of this entry is one T cell receptor (beta chain). Its cognate antigen is unknown. The data were taken from a study of T cells after yellow fever vaccination. Points from the study as a whole: Post-booster repertoires again held most primary-vaccination clones (about 96% CD4, just under 90% CD8). Overall, a small share of clonotypes was seen in both CD4 and CD8 compartments.

Per germline, CDR1 SGHTA and CDR2 FQGNSA. With 6 bases clipped from V and 7 bases from J, the junction kept 7 bases outside the gene matches. The CDR3 loop spans 15 amino acids. TCRdb called the 5' RACE reads again in MiXCR, with one record for every CDR3 protein. This table has hundreds of thousands of distinct CDR3 sequences, roughly 8.7% appearing once. This TCR derives from a man aged 18-30 years who received the YFV17D yellow fever vaccine. The chain recombines TRBV7-2 with TRBJ2-2; the match to TRBD1 covers 11 bases. Material: PBMCs, obtained on the day of the first yellow fever vaccination. The CDR3, as DNA: TGTGCCAGCAGACATAAGGACAGGGGGCGCGGGGAGCTGTTTTTT. Its protein product is CASRHKDRGRGELFF.